This passage covers 29 T cell receptor beta chains from one sample sequenced in a study of control samples from healthy donors and cancer patients. The data were produced by immunoSEQ multiplex PCR, yet TCRdb's version contains in-frame clones alone and is incomplete. The repertoire has over 100,000 clones, around nine tenths of them found once; the top ten carry roughly 2.5%. The specimen sequenced was blood. The receptors here all came from a man aged 40-55 years in good health.

This clone was observed a handful of times. This chain joins TRBV10-3 and TRBJ1-2; 7 bases agree with TRBD1. Germline CDR1 reads ENHRY; CDR2 reads SYGVKD. The J segment lost 2 bases and the V segment lost 0 bases, leaving 3 bases of the junction unmatched. The CDR3 covers 15 residues. As DNA, the CDR3 is TGTGCCATCAGTGAGTCCCAACAGGGGAACTATGGCTACACCTTC. Its translation: CAISESQQGNYGYTF.

The chain is built from TRBV28 and TRBJ2-2; tentative D call: TRBD1 (5 bases). V lost 9 bases and J 8 bases, leaving 13 bases between the germline ends. The CDR3 loop spans 12 amino acids. Germline CDR1 MDHEN, CDR2 SYDVKM. CDR3 in amino acids: CASSGRSGELFF. The CDR3 DNA reads TGTGCCAGTTCAGGGCGTAGTGGGGAGCTGTTTTTT.

The rearrangement uses TRBV18 and TRBJ2-2; D remains ambiguous. Between the trimmed V and J ends, which lost 2 bases and 1 base, there was a span of 2 bases. The CDR3 is 13 amino acids. Looked up from germline, CDR1 is KGHSH and CDR2 is LQKENI. The CDR3 loop is CASSPKNTGELFF. The CDR3 DNA follows: TGTGCCAGCTCACCAAAGAACACCGGGGAGCTGTTTTTT.

This clone has just one count. The chain has TRBV28 and TRBJ1-1; D gene ambiguous. Germline V gene sequence: CDR1 MDHEN, CDR2 SYDVKM. V was pared by 1 base and J by 0 bases, with 3 bases between. The CDR3 spans 13 residues. For the CDR3, the DNA is TGTGCCAGCAGTTTATTGTTGAACACTGAAGCTTTCTTT. Amino acids: CASSLLLNTEAFF.

With respect to this clone: A junction boundary mismatches the germline segment, possibly from a read error. This rearrangement joins TRBV7-7 to TRBJ2-5; D gene uncertain. Germline V gene lookup returns CDR1 SSHAT and CDR2 FNYEAQ (reference sequence). The CDR3 has 13 residues. DNA of the CDR3: TGTGCTAGCAGCCCTACAGCCCAAGAGACCCAGTACTTC. Translated, it gives CASSPTAQETQYF.

The chain combines TRBV5-1 with TRBJ1-5; D ambiguous. Per germline, CDR1 SGHRS and CDR2 YFSETQ. Trimming removed 4 bases at V and 2 bases at J, with 10 bases between. The CDR3 totals 14 residues. The CDR3 region has the DNA TGCGCCAGCAGCCCCTCGAGTGGCAATCAGCCCCAGCATTTT. Its protein product is CASSPSSGNQPQHF. The entire variable domain, with the rest obtained from reference TRBV5-1 and TRBJ1-5, is as follows: KAGVTQTPRYLIKTRGQQVTLSCSPISGHRSVSWYQQTPGQGLQFLFEYFSETQRNKGNFPGRFSGRQFSNSRSEMNVSTLELGDSALYLCASSPSSGNQPQHFGDGTRLSIL.

The chain carries TRBV6-2 or TRBV6-3 and TRBJ1-5; 7 bases map to TRBD1. The CDR3 sequence is 15 residues long. Germline lookup yields CDR1 MNHEY and CDR2 SVGEGT. Losses at the gene ends were 5 bases for V and 0 bases for J; bases not matched to a gene: 4. CDR3 sequence: CASSGRDSSNQPQHF. Written as DNA, the CDR3 is TGTGCCAGCAGTGGCCGGGACAGTAGCAATCAGCCCCAGCATTTT.

The chain recombines TRBV29-1 with TRBJ2-5, with 15 bases identical to TRBD2. From germline, CDR1 is SQVTM and CDR2 ANQGSEA. The CDR3 length is 13 residues. The trim removed 7 bases at V and 4 bases at J, leaving 1 base unmatched. CDR3 loop: CSGTSGGGETQYF. The CDR3 DNA reads as TGCAGCGGGACTAGCGGGGGGGGAGAGACCCAGTACTTC. Together with reference TRBV29-1 and TRBJ2-5, the CDR3 gives the full variable domain: SAVISQKPSRDICQRGTSLTIQCQVDSQVTMMFWYRQQPGQSLTLIATANQGSEATYESGFVIDKFPISRPNLTFSTLTVSNMSPEDSSIYLCSGTSGGGETQYFGPGTRLLVL.

This clone was seen once. The chain joins TRBV5-1 to TRBJ2-5, with 9 bases fitting TRBD1. From germline, CDR1 is SGHRS and CDR2 YFSETQ. Unmatched junction bases numbered 2, after V lost 4 bases and J lost 1 base. The CDR3 has 14 amino acids. In DNA, the CDR3 is TGCGCCAGCAGCGCGGACAGGGGCCAAGAGACCCAGTACTTC. It specifies CASSADRGQETQYF. The full variable domain, completed using reference TRBV5-1 and TRBJ2-5, is KAGVTQTPRYLIKTRGQQVTLSCSPISGHRSVSWYQQTPGQGLQFLFEYFSETQRNKGNFPGRFSGRQFSNSRSEMNVSTLELGDSALYLCASSADRGQETQYFGPGTRLLVL.

The chain recombines TRBV10-2 with TRBJ2-1, with D possibly matching TRBD2 (7 bases). The CDR3 has 16 residues. From germline, CDR1 is WSHSY and CDR2 SAAADI. V lost 0 bases to trimming and J lost 8 bases, with 17 bases between them. The CDR3: CASSESRGGASYEQFF. CDR3 nucleotide sequence: TGCGCCAGCAGTGAGTCCAGAGGGGGGGCCTCCTATGAGCAGTTCTTC.

This clone was counted a few times. This chain links TRBV29-1 with TRBJ2-7; possible D gene TRBD1, 5 bases. The V and J ends lost 6 bases and 5 bases respectively, with 20 bases between them. The germline gives CDR1 SQVTM, CDR2 ANQGSEA. The CDR3 is made up of 14 amino acids. Here the CDR3 reads CSVASGFGSDEQYF. CDR3 nucleotides: TGCAGCGTCGCATCAGGGTTCGGGTCGGACGAGCAGTACTTC.

The V and J genes are TRBV24-1 and TRBJ2-1; a possible D gene is TRBD2 (6 bases). Per the germline V gene, CDR1 is KGHDR and CDR2 is SFDVKD. This CDR3 is 17 amino acids long. The V gene lost 9 bases and the J gene lost 0 bases, with 20 bases spanning the gap. CDR3 nucleotides: TGTGCCACCTCCCGCACCGGGGGAGCCAACTCCTACAATGAGCAGTTCTTC. It specifies CATSRTGGANSYNEQFF.

The chain has TRBV5-1 and TRBJ2-5; D uncertain. The CDR3 length is 14 residues. V gave up 0 bases and J gave up 3 bases, with 9 bases separating them. Germline V gene sequence: CDR1 SGHRS, CDR2 YFSETQ. The CDR3 nucleotides read TGCGCCAGCAGCTTGGGAGCGCTTAAAGAGACCCAGTACTTC. This sequence encodes CASSLGALKETQYF.

The chain recombines TRBV30 with TRBJ1-5, with 9 bases matching TRBD1. This CDR3 contains 13 residues. The germline CDR1 and CDR2 sequences are GTSNPN and SVGIG (reference sequence). J was trimmed by 5 bases and V by 5 bases; bases with no gene match: 4. CDR3 DNA: TGTGCCTGGGGACAGGGGAGAGATCAGCCCCAGCATTTT. Its protein is CAWGQGRDQPQHF.

The chain is built from TRBV5-5 and TRBJ1-2; 7 bases match TRBD1. Germline V lookup: CDR1 SGHKS, CDR2 YYEKEE (reference sequence). J lost 3 bases, V lost 0 bases, and 5 bases had no gene match. This CDR3 contains 15 residues. The CDR3 loop reads CASSLVVTGYYGYTF. The CDR3 nucleotides are TGTGCCAGCAGCTTGGTAGTGACAGGGTACTATGGCTACACCTTC.

J is TRBJ2-1 and V is TRBV5-5, with D tentatively TRBD1 (6 bases). The CDR3 is 15 amino acids. With 1 base removed from V and 0 bases from J, the gap between germline ends came to 8 bases. Germline assignment: CDR1 SGHKS and CDR2 YYEKEE (reference sequence). CDR3 in amino acids: CASSLQGPSYNEQFF. The DNA for the CDR3 is TGTGCCAGCAGCTTGCAGGGGCCCTCCTACAATGAGCAGTTCTTC.

The V gene is TRBV9, the J gene TRBJ2-3; weak D call: TRBD2 (9 bases). Per the germline V gene, CDR1 is SGDLS and CDR2 is YYNGEE. The CDR3 has 16 residues. Deletions cut 4 bases from V and 3 bases from J, with 18 bases between. CDR3 sequence: CASSPQGAGGTDTQYF. The CDR3 DNA sequence: TGTGCCAGCAGCCCGCAGGGGGCGGGGGGGACAGATACGCAGTATTTT.

The chain is built from TRBV24-1 and TRBJ1-2; 7 bases fit TRBD1. CDR1 KGHDR and CDR2 SFDVKD come from the germline V gene. V was clipped by 4 bases and J by 1 base; unmatched bases: 8. CDR3 size: 16 residues. Here the CDR3 reads CATSDLDRVINYGYTF. CDR3 bases: TGTGCCACCAGTGACCTTGACAGGGTAATTAACTATGGCTACACCTTC.

The CDR3 region is CASSLEGLGNQPQHF. The CDR3 DNA sequence: TGCGCCAGCAGCTTGGAGGGACTGGGGAATCAGCCCCAGCATTTT. The genes are TRBV5-1 and TRBJ1-5; a weak D match, TRBD1 (5 bases). Trimming pared 0 bases from V and 4 bases from J, leaving 11 bases between. This CDR3 is built from 15 residues. The V gene's germline CDR1 is SGHRS and CDR2 YFSETQ.

The V gene is TRBV11-2, the J gene TRBJ2-3; D might be TRBD1 (5 bases). Germline V gene lookup returns CDR1 SGHAT and CDR2 FQNNGV. V shed 11 bases and J shed 3 bases, with 15 bases lying between them. The CDR3 totals 13 residues. The CDR3 DNA follows: TGTGCCGGATCCCTGGCAGGGACAGATACGCAGTATTTT. It codes for CAGSLAGTDTQYF.

The rearrangement joins TRBV28 to TRBJ2-2, with 11 bases matching TRBD2. The junction had 4 bases not matched to a gene; V was cut back by 4 bases and J by 6 bases. Germline V gene lookup returns CDR1 MDHEN and CDR2 SYDVKM. The CDR3 is 15 residues long. In DNA form, the CDR3 reads TGTGCCAGCAGTTCCCCGGGACTAGCGGCCGGGGAGCTGTTTTTT. It yields the protein CASSSPGLAAGELFF.

The rearrangement uses TRBV30 and TRBJ2-5; possibly TRBD1 or TRBD2 for D (5 bases each). Trimming shortened V by 4 bases and J by 1 base, and 16 bases separated the two germline ends. CDR3 size: 15 residues. Germline V gene data show CDR1 as GTSNPN and CDR2 as SVGIG (reference sequence). CDR3: CAWTGTSSSQETQYF. CDR3 coding DNA: TGTGCCTGGACAGGGACGTCCTCGAGCCAAGAGACCCAGTACTTC.

V and J are TRBV4-1 and TRBJ1-4, with 7 bases fitting TRBD1. The CDR3 spans 13 residues. Germline V CDR1 and CDR2: MGHRA, YSYEKL. V dropped 4 bases and J dropped 10; count of bases not matched to a gene: 6. CDR3 loop: CASSPGQSGKLFF. DNA for the CDR3: TGCGCCAGCAGCCCGGGACAGTCGGGAAAACTGTTTTTT.

The CDR3 here is CASSLRLAGVETQYF. DNA for the CDR3: TGCGCCAGCAGCTTGCGCCTAGCGGGGGTTGAGACCCAGTACTTC. The chain couples TRBV5-1 to TRBJ2-5; 10 bases match TRBD2. Germline CDR1 reads SGHRS; CDR2 reads YFSETQ. The CDR3 contains 15 residues. Trimming at V came to 1 base and at J to 5 bases, leaving 5 bases not matched to a gene. The full variable domain, in which reference TRBV5-1 and TRBJ2-5 provide the parts outside the CDR3, is KAGVTQTPRYLIKTRGQQVTLSCSPISGHRSVSWYQQTPGQGLQFLFEYFSETQRNKGNFPGRFSGRQFSNSRSEMNVSTLELGDSALYLCASSLRLAGVETQYFGPGTRLLVL.

CDR3 protein: CASSQRTDTQYF. CDR3 sequence (DNA): TGTGCCAGCAGCCAAAGGACAGATACGCAGTATTTT. The V call is TRBV3-1 (or the pseudogene TRBV3-2), the J call TRBJ2-3; no clear D gene. This CDR3 region has 12 residues. Looked up from germline, CDR1 is LGHDT and CDR2 is YNNKEL (reference sequence). Trimming cost V 2 bases and J 3 bases, with 3 bases left between them.

The chain is built from TRBV2 and TRBJ1-6; no reliable D call. Trimming shortened V by 4 bases and J by 14 bases, and 18 bases separated the two germline ends. The CDR3 consists of 14 residues. Germline loops: CDR1 SNHLY, CDR2 FYNNEI. CDR3 amino acids: CASSGVTQNTALHF. Here the CDR3 DNA reads TGTGCCAGCAGTGGGGTGACCCAGAACACGGCCCTCCACTTT.

The rearrangement links TRBV25-1 to TRBJ2-7; D is perhaps TRBD1 (7 bases). Trimming removed 2 bases at V and 5 bases at J, with 13 bases between. The length of the CDR3 is 14 residues. Germline V CDR1 and CDR2: MGHDK, SYGVNS. CDR3 DNA: TGTGCCAGCAGTGAACACGGAGGGGGCCACGAGCAGTACTTC. Its protein is CASSEHGGGHEQYF.

The V and J genes are TRBV5-1 and TRBJ2-1; 15 bases are a match to TRBD2. V gave up 3 bases and J gave up 5 bases; unmatched junction bases: 3. The CDR3 spans 16 residues. The germline V gene has CDR1 SGHRS and CDR2 YFSETQ. The CDR3 bases are TGCGCCAGCAGCTCAGGACTAGCGGGGGGGCACAATGAGCAGTTCTTC. It yields the protein CASSSGLAGGHNEQFF.

The gene calls are TRBV6-5 and TRBJ2-1, with a possible D match to TRBD2 (7 bases). Between the trimmed V and J ends, which lost 4 bases and 3 bases, there was a span of 16 bases. Per germline, CDR1 MNHEY and CDR2 SVGAGI. This CDR3 is built from 16 residues. CDR3 residues: CASSLGHQRGYNEQFF. The CDR3 DNA follows: TGTGCCAGCAGTTTGGGACACCAGCGGGGCTACAATGAGCAGTTCTTC.